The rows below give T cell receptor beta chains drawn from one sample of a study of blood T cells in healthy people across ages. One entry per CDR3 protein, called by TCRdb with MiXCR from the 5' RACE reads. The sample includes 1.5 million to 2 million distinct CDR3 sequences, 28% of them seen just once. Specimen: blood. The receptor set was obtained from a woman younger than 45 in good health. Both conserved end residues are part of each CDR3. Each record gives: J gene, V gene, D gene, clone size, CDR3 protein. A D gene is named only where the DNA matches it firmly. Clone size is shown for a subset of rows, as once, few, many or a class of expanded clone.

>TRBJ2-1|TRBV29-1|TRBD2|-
CSVERPSGGLGYNEQFF
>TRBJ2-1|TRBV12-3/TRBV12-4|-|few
CTSSLRAQGYNEQFF
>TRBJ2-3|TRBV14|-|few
CASSQTWGSTDTQYF
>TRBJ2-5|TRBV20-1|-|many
CSARGAQETQYF
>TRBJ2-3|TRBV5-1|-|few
CASSLSTGKPDTQYF
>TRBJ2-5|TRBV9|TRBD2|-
CASSEAGLAGGHEQYF
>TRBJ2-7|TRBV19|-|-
CASSPLARSYEQYF
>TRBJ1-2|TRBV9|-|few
CASSVDPRSGYGYTF
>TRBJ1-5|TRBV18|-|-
CASSRNAGPGQPQHF
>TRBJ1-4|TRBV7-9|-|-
CASSLEGSREKLFF
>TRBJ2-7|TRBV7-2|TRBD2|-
CASSLGFFSGGSSYEQYF
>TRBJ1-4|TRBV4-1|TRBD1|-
CASSPGTVENERLFF
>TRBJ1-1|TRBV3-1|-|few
CASSQDYYTEAFF
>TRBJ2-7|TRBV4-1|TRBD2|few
CASSTLASGGYEQYF
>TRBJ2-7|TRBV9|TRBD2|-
CASSFAGGGDAQYF
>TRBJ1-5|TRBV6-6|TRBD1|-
CASSHRTGGNQPQHF
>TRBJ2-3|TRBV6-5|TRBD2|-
CASSYQLAGEYMYF
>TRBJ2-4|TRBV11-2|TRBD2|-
CASSLDLSGEAKNIQYF
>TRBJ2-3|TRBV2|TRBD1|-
CAGSFYRGRVTDAQYF
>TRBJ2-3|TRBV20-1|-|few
CSARGGETGSTDTQYF
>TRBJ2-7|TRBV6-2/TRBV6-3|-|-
CASSSERPLSYEQYF
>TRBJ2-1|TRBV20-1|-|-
CSTREPSGFRDNEQFF
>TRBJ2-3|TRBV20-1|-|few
CSASGTFPDTQYF
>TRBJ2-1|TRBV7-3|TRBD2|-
CASSLAGGDHNEQFF
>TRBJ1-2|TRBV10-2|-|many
CASSESIGGRWAYGYTF
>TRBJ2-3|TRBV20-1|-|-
CSETPGATDTQYF
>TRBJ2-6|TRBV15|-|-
CATSRDARANVLTF
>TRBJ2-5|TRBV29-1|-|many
CSVDRAGLETQYF
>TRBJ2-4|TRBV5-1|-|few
CASSLGSGTKNIQYF
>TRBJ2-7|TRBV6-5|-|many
CASRSISDASYEQYF
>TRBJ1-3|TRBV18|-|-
CASSPPVGRSGNTIYF
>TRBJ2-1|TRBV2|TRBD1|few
CASSDLQGAYDDEQFF
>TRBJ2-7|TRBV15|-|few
CATSRDHAGISYEQYF
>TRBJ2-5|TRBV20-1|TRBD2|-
CSASSLAGGFQETQYF
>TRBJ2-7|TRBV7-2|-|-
CASSLGPRGLTYEQYF
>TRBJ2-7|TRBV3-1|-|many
CASSQGGRDSYEQYF